The rows below give T cell receptor beta chains drawn from one sample of a study of T cells after yellow fever vaccination. TCRdb called the 5' RACE reads again in MiXCR, with one record for every CDR3 protein. The data show about 260,000 distinct CDR3 sequences, with 5.2% seen just once and about 3.5% held by the top ten. Sequencing was performed on CD4+ T cells sorted from PBMCs, taken on the day of the yellow fever booster vaccination. These receptors came from a man aged 18 to 30 who received the YFV17D yellow fever vaccine. Each CDR3 is given with its conserved first and last residue. D genes are given only for firm matches. Clone size is stated in some rows and not others, as once, few, many or a class when expanded.

d_gene | j_gene | v_gene | abundance | CDR3nt | CDR3aa
TRBD2 | TRBJ2-1 | TRBV5-1 | . | TGCGCCAGCAGCAGAGCGGGGGACTACAATGAGCAGTTCTTC | CASSRAGDYNEQFF
TRBD1 | TRBJ1-5 | TRBV12-3/TRBV12-4 | . | TGTGCCAGCAGTCCAGGACAGGGCCGCAATCAGCCCCAGCATTTT | CASSPGQGRNQPQHF
. | TRBJ1-1 | TRBV3-1 | few | TGTGCCAGCAGCCGCTCAGACTCCGACCCGGAAGCTTTCTTT | CASSRSDSDPEAFF
. | TRBJ2-1 | TRBV6-5 | . | TGTGCCACCGCGGACTTTCAGAGCTCCTACAATGAGCAGTTCTTC | CATADFQSSYNEQFF
TRBD2 | TRBJ2-1 | TRBV28 | . | TGTGCCAGCAGTTTGCCTAGCGGTTACAATGAGCAGTTCTTC | CASSLPSGYNEQFF
. | TRBJ2-5 | TRBV7-9 | . | TGTGCCAGCAGCCGAGATATCGGGCCGCAAGAGACCCAGTACTTC | CASSRDIGPQETQYF
. | TRBJ2-1 | TRBV30 | few | TGTGCCTGGAGTGGGACAAGCTCCTACAATGAGCAGTTCTTC | CAWSGTSSYNEQFF
. | TRBJ2-1 | TRBV5-1 | many | TGCGCCAGCAGCACACAACGCTCCTACAATGAGCAGTTCTTC | CASSTQRSYNEQFF
. | TRBJ2-4 | TRBV4-3 | . | TGCGCCAGCAGCCAACAAATCGAACCCGGGACACCCCGAACGCGTCTAGCCAAAAACATTCAGTACTTC | CASSQQIEPGTPRTRLAKNIQYF
TRBD2 | TRBJ2-3 | TRBV5-4 | many | TGTGCCAGCAGCCTGGGACTAGCAACGGCAGATACGCAGTATTTT | CASSLGLATADTQYF
TRBD2 | TRBJ2-2 | TRBV30 | few | TGTGCCTGGAGTACGAGCGGGGGGCGGACCGGGGAGCTGTTTTTT | CAWSTSGGRTGELFF
TRBD1 | TRBJ1-2 | TRBV5-5 | few | TGTGCCAGCAGCTTGGGGGCAGGGGGGTATGGCTACACCTTC | CASSLGAGGYGYTF
. | TRBJ2-1 | TRBV7-8 | many | TGTGCCAGCAGCTTAGTGGAAAGTGAGCAGTTCTTC | CASSLVESEQFF
. | TRBJ1-1 | TRBV20-1 | many | TGCAGTGCTAGCGGACCTAACACTGAAGCTTTCTTT | CSASGPNTEAFF
. | TRBJ1-5 | TRBV7-9 | . | TGTGCCAGCAGCCCTCCTGGGGACAACAATCAGCCCCAGCATTTT | CASSPPGDNNQPQHF
. | TRBJ1-2 | TRBV4-1 | . | TGCGCCAGCAGCCAAGTGGTCGGCAGGAAAGCGGGTGATGGCTACACCTTC | CASSQVVGRKAGDGYTF
. | TRBJ1-1 | TRBV27 | few | TGTGCCAGCAGAATTCTACAGGGAGGCACTGAAGCTTTCTTT | CASRILQGGTEAFF
TRBD1 | TRBJ2-7 | TRBV12-3/TRBV12-4 | . | TGTGCCAGCAGGGATGACAGGGGACAAGGCGAGCAGTACTTC | CASRDDRGQGEQYF
TRBD1 | TRBJ1-2 | TRBV25-1 | . | TGTGCCAGCATGGGACAGGGAAACTATGGCTACACCTTC | CASMGQGNYGYTF
. | TRBJ2-2 | TRBV2 | . | TGTGCCAGCACCTTAACTACCGGGGAGCTGTTTTTT | CASTLTTGELFF
. | TRBJ1-1 | TRBV11-2 | . | TGTGCCAGCAGACCTACCGCCCTCCTAAACACTGAAGCTTTCTTT | CASRPTALLNTEAFF
. | TRBJ1-4 | TRBV10-1 | . | TGCGCCAGCAGTGACCGGGACGCAAAACTGTTTTTT | CASSDRDAKLFF
. | TRBJ2-5 | TRBV6-2/TRBV6-3 | many | TGTGCCAGCAGTTACTTCTCGGCGGAAGAGACCCAGTACTTC | CASSYFSAEETQYF
. | TRBJ2-5 | TRBV7-2 | many | TGTGCCAGCAGCTTGCAGGCCGGGCGGGTTGAGACCCAGTACTTC | CASSLQAGRVETQYF
. | TRBJ2-1 | TRBV9 | . | TGTGCCAGCAGCGTGCAGGGGTTTGACAATGAGCAGTTCTTC | CASSVQGFDNEQFF
. | TRBJ1-3 | TRBV12-3/TRBV12-4 | few | TGTGCCAGCAGCCTTCAGGGAGGAGTAGGAAACACCATATATTTT | CASSLQGGVGNTIYF
TRBD2 | TRBJ2-3 | TRBV27 | . | TGTGCCAGCAGTTCGAGGACTAGCGGGGCCCCCCTTGATACGCAGTATTTT | CASSSRTSGAPLDTQYF
TRBD1 | TRBJ2-3 | TRBV3-1 | few | TGTGCCAGCAGCCAAGACCGGACAGGGGGAGATACGCAGTATTTT | CASSQDRTGGDTQYF
TRBD1 | TRBJ2-5 | TRBV29-1 | many | TGCAGCGTCTCTACTACAGGGGCGGAGACCCAGTACTTC | CSVSTTGAETQYF
TRBD1 | TRBJ2-3 | TRBV12-3/TRBV12-4 | many | TGTGCCAGCAGGGGACAGACAGGGAGAACAGATACGCAGTATTTT | CASRGQTGRTDTQYF
TRBD2 | TRBJ2-7 | TRBV11-2 | few | TGTGCCAGCACCATAGGACTAGCGTCTCCTGTGCAGTACTTC | CASTIGLASPVQYF
. | TRBJ1-1 | TRBV10-3 | . | TGTGCCATCAGAGGGGACATTCAGAACACTGAAGCTTTCTTT | CAIRGDIQNTEAFF
TRBD1 | TRBJ1-2 | TRBV6-2/TRBV6-3 | . | TGTGCCAGCAGTTACTCCGACAGGGCGGCTGGTGGCTACACCTTC | CASSYSDRAAGGYTF
TRBD1 | TRBJ1-1 | TRBV20-1 | . | TGCAGTGCTAGAGTCTACAGGGGCGGTGAAGCTTTCTTT | CSARVYRGGEAFF
. | TRBJ1-1 | TRBV20-1 | . | TGCAGTGCTAGAGTTCAACAGCAGACTGAAGCTTTCTTT | CSARVQQQTEAFF
. | TRBJ2-1 | TRBV9 | many | TGTGCCAGCAGCGTAGCTAGCCTGAGCTCCTACAATGAGCAGTTCTTC | CASSVASLSSYNEQFF